This T cell receptor (beta chain) comes out of a study of beta chain features in type 1 diabetes. Whole-study findings and limits: Researchers report that Type 1 diabetes patients had moderately but significantly shorter TCRB CDR3s across all four CD4+ subsets. Sequencing the cDNA could make cells with high TCR expression show up more than they should.

Approximately 0.11 L of blood, on average, came from one heparinised draw per donor. On this clone itself: Antigen: not known.

The study reverse transcribed the entire isolated RNA, so it sequenced expressed TCRB transcripts. Repertoires were generated with immunoSEQ multiplex PCR, while TCRdb's copy carries only in-frame clones and drops some. This sample has 640,000 or so clones; about 14% occur once, and the top ten carry 0.03% to 0.045%. The sequence was obtained from a man in his late teens or twenties with type 1 diabetes. Material: naive CD4+ T cells from blood.

The CDR3 protein is CAIRTGQGHEQYF. DNA of the CDR3: TGTGCCATCAGGACGGGACAGGGCCACGAGCAGTACTTC. The V gene is TRBV10-3, the J gene TRBJ2-7; 9 nucleotides line up with TRBD1. From germline, CDR1 is ENHRY and CDR2 SYGVKD. J lost 5 bases, V lost 6 bases, and 5 bases had no gene match. This CDR3 has 13 amino acids.